Listed below are T cell receptor beta chains from one sample, sequenced in a study of blood T cell repertoires in COVID-19. Only in-frame clones appear in the TCRdb table, and some are missing; sequencing was by immunoSEQ multiplex PCR. The data hold some 170,000 clones, with roughly 87% observed a single time. The sequencing input was PBMCs or T cells enriched from blood (not recorded which). The receptors shown here come from a human donor with acute COVID-19. The donor label of this sample is uncertain. Both conserved end residues are part of each CDR3. Each record gives: clone size, V gene, D gene, J gene, CDR3 protein, CDR3 DNA. The D gene is left open where the match is weak. The listing skips clone size in some rows; elsewhere it reads once, few, many or a size class.

>.|TRBV7-9|.|TRBJ2-7
CASSLGLGNYEQYF
TGTGCCAGCAGCTTAGGACTAGGAAACTACGAGCAGTACTTC
>.|TRBV21-1|.|TRBJ2-5
CASSKALFREGETQYF
TGTGCCAGCAGCAAAGCGCTTTTCCGGGAAGGGGAGACCCAGTACTTC
>.|TRBV4-1|TRBD1|TRBJ2-3
CASSQVQGQGTDTQYF
TGCGCCAGCAGCCAAGTCCAAGGACAGGGGACAGATACGCAGTATTTT
>.|TRBV4-2|TRBD1|TRBJ2-6
CATLKGQGRSGANVLTF
TGTGCCACCTTAAAGGGACAGGGGCGTTCTGGGGCCAACGTCCTGACTTTC
>few|TRBV3-1/TRBV3-2|.|TRBJ1-2
CASSSGTLNYGYTF
TGTGCCAGCAGCTCCGGGACTCTGAACTATGGCTACACCTTC
>few|TRBV3-1/TRBV3-2|.|TRBJ1-6
CASSLDTQHYNSPLHF
TGTGCCAGCAGCCTGGACACTCAGCACTATAATTCACCCCTCCACTTT
>.|TRBV7-9|.|TRBJ2-7
CASSLHAYEQYF
TGTGCCAGCAGCTTACATGCCTACGAGCAGTACTTC
>once|TRBV10-2|TRBD1|TRBJ1-1
CASSAGQMNTEAFF
TGCGCCAGCAGCGCGGGACAGATGAACACTGAAGCTTTCTTT
>.|TRBV4-2|TRBD1|TRBJ2-7
CASSPTGRMGEQYF
TGTGCCAGCAGCCCGACAGGGAGAATGGGGGAGCAGTACTTC
>.|TRBV5-5|.|TRBJ1-1
CASSFGGGGTEAFF
TGTGCCAGCAGCTTTGGGGGAGGGGGCACTGAAGCTTTCTTT
>.|TRBV6-1|TRBD1|TRBJ2-7
CASSERFQDRVNEQYF
TGTGCCAGCAGTGAACGTTTTCAGGACAGGGTCAACGAGCAGTACTTC
>.|TRBV5-1|.|TRBJ2-7
CASSLEIPGMGQYF
TGCGCCAGCAGCTTGGAAATTCCGGGGATGGGGCAGTACTTC
>.|TRBV2|.|TRBJ2-7
CASMRLVSLHEQYF
TGTGCCAGCATGAGACTAGTGAGTTTACACGAGCAGTACTTC
>.|TRBV5-6|TRBD2|TRBJ2-3
CASSLGVGGTVNTQYF
TGTGCCAGCAGCTTGGGAGTCGGGGGGACGGTAAATACGCAGTATTTT
>.|TRBV4-1|TRBD2|TRBJ2-3
CASSQDGRGGRVTQYF
TGCGCCAGCAGCCAAGATGGACGGGGGGGCCGAGTTACGCAGTATTTT
>.|TRBV2|.|TRBJ2-7
CASVASYEQYF
TGTGCCAGCGTAGCTTCCTACGAGCAGTACTTC
>.|TRBV11-2|TRBD1|TRBJ2-7
CASSDRVYEQYF
TGTGCCAGTTCGGACAGGGTTTACGAGCAGTACTTC
>.|TRBV2|TRBD2|TRBJ2-5
CASSEAGSGGGAQYF
TGTGCCAGCAGTGAAGCGGGGAGCGGTGGGGGGGCCCAGTACTTC
>.|TRBV6-5|.|TRBJ1-2
CASSYSRDYGYTF
TGTGCCAGCAGTTACTCGAGGGACTATGGCTACACCTTC
>.|TRBV30|TRBD1|TRBJ2-7
CAWSVDGTVPYEQYF
TGTGCCTGGAGTGTAGACGGGACAGTTCCTTACGAGCAGTACTTC
>.|TRBV29-1|TRBD2|TRBJ2-3
CSVDPGGEGDTQYF
TGCAGCGTTGATCCGGGGGGAGAAGGAGATACGCAGTATTTT
>.|TRBV18|TRBD1|TRBJ2-2
CASSPPGQGDTGELFF
TGTGCCAGCTCACCACCGGGGCAGGGGGACACCGGGGAGCTGTTTTTT
>.|TRBV13|TRBD1|TRBJ1-2
CASSRTGNPGYTF
TGTGCCAGCAGCCGGACAGGTAACCCTGGCTACACCTTC
>.|TRBV7-8|TRBD1|TRBJ2-3
CASRENRGRRDTQYF
TGTGCCAGCAGGGAAAACAGGGGGCGCCGAGATACGCAGTATTTT
>.|TRBV2|.|TRBJ1-1
CASSEEEGGDTEAFF
TGTGCCAGCAGTGAAGAGGAAGGAGGAGACACTGAAGCTTTCTTT
>.|TRBV9|TRBD2|TRBJ2-3
CASSVGTSGATDTQYF
TGTGCCAGCAGCGTAGGGACTAGCGGGGCTACAGATACGCAGTATTTT
>.|TRBV10-2|.|TRBJ1-5
CASSASGRGSNQPQHF
TGCGCCAGCAGTGCCTCAGGGCGTGGGAGCAATCAGCCCCAGCATTTT
>.|TRBV18|.|TRBJ1-2
CASSPKGGGNGYTF
TGTGCCAGCTCACCAAAAGGGGGGGGTAATGGCTACACCTTC
>.|TRBV3-1/TRBV3-2|TRBD2|TRBJ2-2
CARSRGGGGPTTGELFF
TGTGCCCGCAGCCGGGGCGGGGGGGGACCCACCACCGGGGAGCTGTTTTTT
>.|TRBV15|TRBD2|TRBJ2-5
CATSSGLAGGTETQYF
TGTGCCACCAGCAGTGGACTAGCGGGGGGTACGGAGACCCAGTACTTC
>.|TRBV5-6|.|TRBJ2-5
CASSLVANQETQYF
TGTGCCAGCAGCTTGGTAGCAAACCAAGAGACCCAGTACTTC
>once|TRBV6-5|TRBD1|TRBJ1-2
CASRGRGRGYTF
TGTGCCAGCAGGGGAAGGGGGCGAGGCTACACCTTC
>.|TRBV18|.|TRBJ1-2
CASSPTGDGYTF
TGTGCCAGCTCACCCACTGGAGACGGCTACACCTTC
>.|TRBV15|.|TRBJ1-5
CATSRDQGTGYQPQHF
TGTGCCACCAGCAGAGATCAAGGCACAGGCTATCAGCCCCAGCATTTT
>.|TRBV30|TRBD1|TRBJ2-7
CAWSAGTGTHEQYF
TGTGCCTGGTCCGCCGGGACAGGGACCCACGAGCAGTACTTC
>.|TRBV30|TRBD2|TRBJ2-3
CAWSSGKYTDTQYF
TGTGCCTGGTCTAGCGGGAAATACACAGATACGCAGTATTTT
>.|TRBV6-2/TRBV6-3|TRBD1|TRBJ1-4
CASSYEGQGGEKLFF
TGTGCCAGCAGTTACGAGGGACAGGGAGGGGAAAAACTGTTTTTT
>.|TRBV7-2|TRBD2|TRBJ2-3
CASSLGAGGYIDTQYF
TGTGCCAGCAGCTTAGGAGCGGGGGGGTATATAGATACGCAGTATTTT
>.|TRBV7-3|TRBD2|TRBJ2-3
CASSPLAGLTDTQYF
TGTGCCAGCAGCCCTTTAGCGGGCCTCACAGATACGCAGTATTTT
>.|TRBV6-1|.|TRBJ1-4
CASSESSRPRVEKLFF
TGTGCCAGCAGTGAATCCTCACGGCCCCGGGTCGAAAAACTGTTTTTT
>.|TRBV9|TRBD2|TRBJ2-7
CASSVLAGDNEQYF
TGTGCCAGCAGCGTACTAGCGGGGGACAACGAGCAGTACTTC
>.|TRBV15|.|TRBJ1-4
CATTAGGSTNEKLFF
TGTGCCACCACGGCGGGGGGCTCAACTAATGAAAAACTGTTTTTT
>.|TRBV7-3|.|TRBJ2-3
CASSLTGAGDTQYF
TGTGCCAGCAGCTTGACAGGCGCGGGAGATACGCAGTATTTT
>.|TRBV20-1|.|TRBJ1-1
CSAQNTEAFF
TGCAGTGCTCAGAACACTGAAGCTTTCTTT
>.|TRBV21-1|.|TRBJ1-1
CASSNPQQGNTEAFF
TGTGCCAGCAGCAATCCTCAACAGGGGAACACTGAAGCTTTCTTT
>.|TRBV6-5|TRBD2|TRBJ2-1
CASADGGGSGDEQFF
TGTGCCAGCGCCGACGGGGGGGGTTCCGGCGATGAGCAGTTCTTC